The 20 T cell receptor beta chains presented below share a single source sample, sequenced in a study of post-analysis software for immune sequencing data. Study results and caveats: Five or six TRBV segments, including TRBV5-6, TRBV5-1 and TRBV20-1, were more frequent in patients than controls.

The antigens of these receptors remain unknown. Prepared TCR beta cDNA libraries contained unique molecular identifiers. TCRdb re-analysed the PCR reads in MiXCR, keeping a single row per CDR3 protein. The table has hundreds of thousands of distinct CDR3 sequences, over 45% seen once. Sample: blood. Every receptor here comes from a girl between 2 and 10 years old with multiple sclerosis.

The chain couples TRBV30 to TRBJ2-7; 7 bases are a match to TRBD2. The trim removed 2 bases at V and 1 base at J, leaving 11 bases unmatched. The CDR3 has 16 residues. In germline, CDR1 is GTSNPN, CDR2 SVGIG (reference sequence). This CDR3 is CAWSPSGGSGSYEQYF. The DNA of the CDR3 is TGTGCCTGGAGTCCGTCCGGGGGGTCCGGATCCTACGAGCAGTACTTC. Complete variable domain (other parts from reference TRBV30 and TRBJ2-7): SQTIHQWPATLVQPVGSPLSLECTVEGTSNPNLYWYRQAAGRGLQLLFYSVGIGQISSEVPQNLSASRPQDRQFILSSKKLLLSDSGFYLCAWSPSGGSGSYEQYFGPGTRLTVT.

In this sample, this clonotype turned up a few times. V and J are TRBV6-2 or TRBV6-3 and TRBJ2-5, with D perhaps being TRBD1 or TRBD2 (6 bases each). V gave up 2 bases and J gave up 3 bases, with 16 bases separating them. The CDR3 is 16 amino acids. CDR1 MNHEY and CDR2 SVGEGT come from the germline V gene. CDR3 residues: CASSYPSRGLEETQYF. CDR3 DNA sequence: TGTGCCAGCAGTTACCCCAGTCGGGGGCTCGAAGAGACCCAGTACTTC.

The chain joins TRBV14 to TRBJ2-7; the D call may be TRBD1 or TRBD2 (5 bases each). The J call may be wrong; the DNA end is better matched by TRBJ2-5. Germline CDR1 is SGHDN and CDR2 is FVKESK. CDR3 length: 14 residues. The CDR3 here is CASSQTRDLETQYF. DNA of the CDR3: TGTGCCAGCAGCCAAACCCGGGACCTAGAGACCCAGTACTTC.

This chain connects TRBV20-1 to TRBJ1-1; D not resolved. This CDR3 has 12 residues. CDR1 and CDR2 (germline): DFQATT, SNEGSKA (reference sequence). The V end lost 1 base, the J end lost 4 bases, and 7 bases lay between the germline ends. This CDR3 reads CSARVTLTEAFF. For the CDR3, the DNA is TGCAGTGCTAGAGTGACCCTCACTGAAGCTTTCTTT.

The chain has TRBV12-3 or TRBV12-4 and TRBJ2-5; D tentatively reads TRBD1 or TRBD2 (5 bases each). The CDR3 length is 13 residues. V lost 3 bases to trimming and J lost 5 bases, with 10 bases between them. CDR3 region: CASSLIEGETQYF. The CDR3 DNA sequence: TGTGCCAGCAGTTTGATTGAGGGGGAGACCCAGTACTTC.

The J gene is TRBJ2-4, the V gene TRBV9, with 8 bases that match TRBD1. The DNA end lines up better with TRBJ2-5; the J call may be wrong. CDR1 is SGDLS and CDR2 is YYNGEE in the germline V gene. This CDR3 has 15 amino acids. In DNA form, the CDR3 reads TGTGCCAGCAGCGTCCGGGACAGGACACAAGAGACCCAGTACTTC. Translation: CASSVRDRTQETQYF.

This clonotype was recorded only once. The chain carries TRBV7-2 and TRBJ2-3; 11 nucleotides align to TRBD2. V dropped 5 bases and J dropped 3; count of bases not matched to a gene: 19. The CDR3 extends over 20 amino acids. Germline assignment: CDR1 SGHTA and CDR2 FQGNSA. CDR3 sequence: CASSPGGLAGGWGFTDTQYF. The CDR3 nucleotides are TGTGCCAGCAGCCCCGGGGGCCTAGCGGGGGGATGGGGTTTTACAGATACGCAGTATTTT.

This clonotype was recorded once. The V call is TRBV5-6, the J call TRBJ1-1, with a tentative D call TRBD1 (5 bases). V was cut by 2 bases and J by 4 bases, with 9 bases left in between. CDR1 and CDR2 from the germline V gene are SGHDT and YYEEEE. The CDR3 runs to 13 residues. The CDR3 is CASSFVGATEAFF. In DNA, the CDR3 is TGTGCCAGCAGCTTCGTAGGGGCCACTGAAGCTTTCTTT.

The V and J genes are TRBV5-6 and TRBJ1-6, with TRBD1 matching 10 bases. This CDR3 region has 17 residues. J lost 4 bases, V lost 1 base, and 5 bases had no gene match. Germline loops: CDR1 SGHDT, CDR2 YYEEEE. The CDR3 DNA reads TGTGCCAGCAGCTTGCTCCGGGACAGGGGTTATAATTCACCCCTCCACTTT. It yields the protein CASSLLRDRGYNSPLHF.

The J gene is TRBJ2-1, the V gene TRBV5-1, with a tentative D call TRBD2 (6 bases). Per germline, CDR1 SGHRS and CDR2 YFSETQ. This CDR3 has 16 amino acids. Trimming took 0 bases from V and 2 from J, leaving 12 bases between them. The CDR3 nucleotides are TGCGCCAGCAGCTTGGAATCTAGCGCGGCCTACAATGAGCAGTTCTTC. Amino acids: CASSLESSAAYNEQFF.

The rearrangement uses TRBV3-1 and TRBJ2-7, with 9 bases that match TRBD1. The germline V gene has CDR1 LGHDT and CDR2 YNNKEL (reference sequence). V was clipped by 4 bases and J by 0 bases; unmatched bases: 4. CDR3 length equals 15 residues. The CDR3 sequence: CASSRATGGSYEQYF. The CDR3 DNA reads TGTGCCAGCAGCCGAGCGACAGGGGGCTCCTACGAGCAGTACTTC.

The chain carries TRBV20-1 and TRBJ1-5, with a weak D call TRBD1 (5 bases). Trimming shortened V by 4 bases and J by 4 bases, and 8 bases separated the two germline ends. CDR1 is DFQATT and CDR2 is SNEGSKA in the germline V gene (reference sequence). The CDR3 has 12 residues. This CDR3 reads CSATEGNQPQHF. The CDR3 DNA is TGCAGTGCTACAGAGGGGAATCAGCCCCAGCATTTT.

Here the CDR3 reads CASSLVQGNDNEQFF. The CDR3 coding sequence is TGTGCCAGCAGCTTAGTCCAGGGGAATGACAATGAGCAGTTCTTC. The chain uses TRBV7-9 and TRBJ2-1, with TRBD1 as a possible D gene (6 bases). The CDR3 covers 15 residues. Germline V gives CDR1 SEHNR, CDR2 FQNEAQ (reference sequence). The V and J ends lost 1 base and 5 bases respectively, with 12 bases between them.

The sample holds a few counts of this clonotype. CDR3 DNA: TGCAGTGCCAGGATCCTCACAGATACGCAGTATTTT. This translates into CSARILTDTQYF. The V call is TRBV20-1, the J call TRBJ2-3, with D unresolved. CDR3 length: 12 residues. Per germline, CDR1 DFQATT and CDR2 SNEGSKA (reference sequence). Trimming took off 6 bases at V and 2 bases at J, with 9 bases between the two ends.

J is TRBJ2-7 and V is TRBV7-9; D is possibly TRBD1 or TRBD2 (5 bases each). This CDR3 contains 16 residues. V lost 5 bases to trimming and J lost 0 bases, with 17 bases between them. Germline loops: CDR1 SEHNR, CDR2 FQNEAQ (reference sequence). The CDR3 sequence: CASSGEGRLSSYEQYF. The CDR3 DNA follows: TGTGCCAGCAGCGGTGAGGGACGGCTAAGCTCCTACGAGCAGTACTTC.

This clonotype was counted between two and nine times. The rearrangement joins TRBV6-7 to TRBJ2-7, with D tentatively TRBD1 (6 bases). TRBV6-7 is sorted into the ORF group, with uncertain function. The CDR3 covers 15 residues. V was trimmed by 6 bases and J by 3 bases, leaving 18 bases between them. The CDR3 bases are TGTGCCAGCAGCGATACAGGGCCCAAACGCTACGAGCAGTACTTC. Protein: CASSDTGPKRYEQYF.

This chain connects TRBV18 to TRBJ2-5; the D gene is possibly TRBD2 (7 bases). This CDR3 comprises 13 residues. V shed 8 bases and J shed 1 base, with 11 bases lying between them. The germline V gene has CDR1 KGHSH and CDR2 LQKENI. The CDR3 nucleotides read TGTGCCAGCCGGGAGGACAGCCAAGAGACCCAGTACTTC. Translating gives CASREDSQETQYF.

The V call is TRBV6-5, the J call TRBJ1-3, with TRBD1 matching over 7 bases. The CDR3 is 14 residues long. The trim removed 5 bases at V and 4 bases at J, leaving 5 bases unmatched. Germline-derived CDR1 and CDR2 are MNHEY and SVGAGI. This CDR3 reads CASSRDREGNTIYF. CDR3 DNA sequence: TGTGCCAGCAGTCGCGACAGGGAGGGAAACACCATATATTTT.

This clonotype has only a few counts. The J gene is TRBJ2-5, the V gene TRBV6-6; the D is unclear. There are 12 residues in the CDR3. Germline V lookup: CDR1 MNHNY, CDR2 SVGAGI (reference sequence). With 2 bases removed from V and 3 bases from J, the gap between germline ends came to 4 bases. The CDR3 DNA follows: TGTGCCAGCAGTTACGGTGAAGAGACCCAGTACTTC. As protein: CASSYGEETQYF.

The sample holds a few counts of this clonotype. The V gene is TRBV20-1, the J gene TRBJ2-1; maybe TRBD2 (5 bases). CDR3 length: 15 residues. Germline V CDR1 and CDR2: DFQATT, SNEGSKA (reference sequence). The ends were cut back, 6 bases at V and 1 base at J, with 16 bases in the middle. This chain's CDR3 is CSAAREAGSYNEQFF. The CDR3 region has the DNA TGCAGTGCCGCTCGGGAAGCAGGATCCTACAATGAGCAGTTCTTC.